Presented here are 4 T cell receptor beta chains from one specimen sequenced in a study of blood T cell repertoires in COVID-19 (dated by TCRdb to about 2020). The library relied on the immunoSEQ multiplex PCR assay. This immuneACCESS table, as held by TCRdb, lists in-frame sequences with V and J called but not all clones. Of the missing ones, under half trace to an unresolved V gene in checked studies; the others have no known cause. The sample data list over 200,000 clones, and around 80% of these were observed just once. Jointly, the top ten make up 8.2% of the sample. Input material: peripheral blood. These receptors came from a woman aged 50 to 65 with acute or convalescent COVID-19.

The chain's CDR3 is CASSLILAGGPVLDTQYF. As DNA, the CDR3 is TGTGCCAGCAGCTTGATCCTAGCGGGAGGGCCAGTGTTAGATACGCAGTATTTT. V usage is TRBV5-6 and J usage is TRBJ2-3, with TRBD2 matching 12 bases. CDR1 and CDR2 (germline): SGHDT, YYEEEE. This CDR3 has 18 amino acids. V dropped 1 base and J dropped 5; count of bases not matched to a gene: 11.

The CDR3 DNA sequence: TGTGCCAGCATAGAACCGGCGGTGATGGCAAATGAAGCTTTCTTT. Amino acids: CASIEPAVMANEAFF. J is TRBJ1-1 and V is TRBV2; no definite D call. In germline, CDR1 is SNHLY, CDR2 FYNNEI. This CDR3 is 15 amino acids long. V lost 7 bases and J 7 bases, leaving 22 bases between the germline ends.

This chain links TRBV6-5 with TRBJ2-7; TRBD2 is a possible D gene (6 bases). The V gene's germline CDR1 is MNHEY and CDR2 SVGAGI. The CDR3 contains 14 residues. The germline V and J ends were trimmed by 7 bases and 6 bases, with 19 bases remaining between them. This chain's CDR3 is CASNPAGLAGEQYF. The CDR3 DNA reads TGTGCCAGCAATCCGGCGGGGTTAGCCGGCGAGCAGTACTTC.

Turning to this clone: A read error may account for a junction end that differs from germline. This chain links TRBV5-6 with TRBJ2-1; D remains ambiguous. The CDR3 runs to 13 residues. CDR1 SGHDT and CDR2 YYEEEE come from the germline V gene. The CDR3 sequence: CASSLYLSNQQFF. The CDR3 DNA reads TGTGCCAGCAGCTTGTACCTATCCAATCAGCAGTTCTTC.